A single sample is the source of the 6 T cell receptor beta chains below, sequenced in a study of blood T cells in healthy people across ages. Through a sample-barcoded 5' primer and a J-beta primer mix, a second PCR was run for roughly 6 to 12 cycles. A single record per CDR3 protein comes from TCRdb applying MiXCR to the 5' RACE reads. The sample lists 600,000 to 650,000 distinct CDR3 sequences; about 54% were seen once. The specimen sequenced was blood. Receptors were obtained from a man aged 60 to 75 in good health.

In its sample, this clonotype was seen many times. The chain employs TRBV18 and TRBJ2-7, with 10 bases identical to TRBD1. Germline-derived CDR1 and CDR2 are KGHSH and LQKENI. V shed 6 bases and J 4 bases; nucleotides not matched to a gene: 6. This CDR3 spans 14 amino acids. This CDR3 is CASSTGTGEYEQYF. In DNA form, the CDR3 reads TGTGCCAGCTCTACCGGGACAGGGGAGTACGAGCAGTACTTC. Full variable domain (missing parts from reference TRBV18 and TRBJ2-7): NAGVMQNPRHLVRRRGQEARLRCSPMKGHSHVYWYRQLPEEGLKFMVYLQKENIIDESGMPKERFSAEFPKEGPSILRIQQVVRGDSAAYFCASSTGTGEYEQYFGPGTRLTVT.

This clonotype was counted between two and nine times. J is TRBJ2-1 and V is TRBV7-6; 8 bases align to TRBD1. Germline V gene lookup returns CDR1 SGHVS and CDR2 FNYEAQ. Trimming took 2 bases from V and 4 from J; bases not matched to a gene: 4. This CDR3 spans 15 amino acids. This CDR3 is CASSLTDRGYNEQFF. The CDR3 region has the DNA TGTGCCAGCAGCTTAACCGACAGGGGTTACAATGAGCAGTTCTTC. The whole variable domain, remainder taken from reference TRBV7-6 and TRBJ2-1, is GAGVSQSPRYKVTKRGQDVALRCDPISGHVSLYWYRQALGQGPEFLTYFNYEAQQDKSGLPNDRFSAERPEGSISTLTIQRTEQRDSAMYRCASSLTDRGYNEQFFGPGTRLTVL.

The chain couples TRBV27 to TRBJ2-4, with D maybe TRBD1 (7 bases). Germline V lookup: CDR1 MNHEY, CDR2 SMNVEV (reference sequence). Trimming pared 4 bases from V and 3 bases from J, leaving 19 bases between. This CDR3 comprises 17 residues. This CDR3 is CASSSFGGGTVKNIQYF. The CDR3 DNA reads TGTGCCAGCAGTTCTTTCGGTGGAGGGACAGTCAAAAACATTCAGTACTTC.

The genes are TRBV5-1 and TRBJ2-5; D gene unclear. CDR1 is SGHRS and CDR2 is YFSETQ in the germline V gene. This CDR3 contains 12 residues. The V gene lost 5 bases and the J gene lost 4 bases, with 9 bases spanning the gap. The CDR3 DNA sequence: TGCGCCAGCAGGGATATGGGAGAGACCCAGTACTTC. As protein: CASRDMGETQYF.

With regard to this clonotype: Relative to the germline gene, one junction end is altered; a read error may explain this. The chain carries TRBV5-1 and TRBJ2-7, with TRBD2 as a possible D gene (5 bases). Germline V lookup: CDR1 SGHRS, CDR2 YFSETQ. The CDR3 totals 14 residues. The CDR3, as DNA: TGCACCAGCAGCCTAAACGGGGAAGCCTACGAGCAGTACTTC. This encodes CTSSLNGEAYEQYF.

The chain combines TRBV28 with TRBJ1-4, with 7 bases aligning to TRBD1. The V gene's germline CDR1 is MDHEN and CDR2 SYDVKM. The CDR3 totals 12 residues. The V and J ends lost 7 bases and 7 bases, in that order; junction bases with no gene match: 3. The DNA for the CDR3 is TGTGCCAGCATGACAGGGAGTGAAAAACTGTTTTTT. Translated, it gives CASMTGSEKLFF.